Following are 7 T cell receptor beta chains from one sample sequenced in a study of cytomegalovirus exposure and HLA in healthy donors. 13 Jbeta primers and 60 Vbeta primers were used for the PCR. Sequenced by immunoSEQ multiplex PCR; TCRdb stores in-frame clones only, minus some. The sample lists some 160,000 clones, around 80% occurring once. The specimen sequenced was PBMCs. The origin of the receptors is a woman between 18 and 30 years old in good health and CMV-seronegative.

This rearrangement joins TRBV18 to TRBJ1-6; possibly TRBD1 for D (5 bases). The CDR3 consists of 14 residues. Germline V gives CDR1 KGHSH, CDR2 LQKENI. V was shortened by 6 bases and J by 5 bases, with 11 bases between the two germline ends. The CDR3 is CASSETVNNSPLHF. The CDR3 DNA reads TGTGCCAGCTCCGAGACAGTCAATAATTCACCCCTCCACTTT.

This clone was picked up a small number of times. The genes are TRBV5-1 and TRBJ2-3; TRBD2 matches 15 bases. Trimming removed 4 bases from V and 2 bases from J; junction bases left unmatched: 11. CDR1 and CDR2 from the germline V gene are SGHRS and YFSETQ. There are 19 residues in the CDR3. CDR3 in DNA: TGCGCCAGCAGCCCACGGACTAGCGGGGGGGCGATGCCCACAGATACGCAGTATTTT. This sequence encodes CASSPRTSGGAMPTDTQYF.

This chain joins TRBV6-6 and TRBJ1-2, with a weak D call TRBD1 (6 bases). The CDR3 sequence is 15 residues long. In germline, CDR1 is MNHNY, CDR2 SVGAGI (reference sequence). Trimming removed 5 bases from V and 3 bases from J, with 16 bases in between. The CDR3 DNA reads as TGTGCCAGCAGTCTGGGGGGGGCTGGAGACTATGGCTACACCTTC. This encodes CASSLGGAGDYGYTF.

The CDR3 DNA sequence: TGTGCCAGCAGTCAAGGGGCCCTGGGATATGGCTACACCTTC. The encoded protein is CASSQGALGYGYTF. The rearrangement links TRBV6-5 to TRBJ1-2; possible D gene TRBD1, 5 bases. The CDR3 runs 14 residues. CDR1 MNHEY and CDR2 SVGAGI come from the germline V gene. V dropped 5 bases and J dropped 5 bases, with 15 bases sitting between them.

This chain joins TRBV10-1 and TRBJ2-1, with D unclear. This CDR3 contains 14 residues. V shed 3 bases and J shed 2 bases, with 8 bases lying between them. Germline V CDR1 and CDR2: WNHNN, SYGVQD (reference sequence). CDR3 sequence reads: CASSDSLTYNEQFF. CDR3 DNA: TGCGCCAGCAGTGATAGCCTAACCTACAATGAGCAGTTCTTC.

The gene calls are TRBV6-5 and TRBJ1-2, with 8 bases lining up with TRBD1. The V segment lost 0 bases and the J segment 4 bases; nucleotides outside the gene matches: 4. CDR1 is MNHEY and CDR2 is SVGAGI in the germline V gene. CDR3 length: 15 amino acids. The CDR3 region is CASSYSRTGTYGYTF. The CDR3 DNA follows: TGTGCCAGCAGTTACTCAAGGACAGGGACCTATGGCTACACCTTC.

The V and J genes are TRBV5-4 and TRBJ1-2; TRBD1 agrees at 10 bases. The CDR3 spans 15 residues. After removal of 3 bases from V and 2 bases from J, the junction contained 4 bases not matched to a gene. The germline V gene has CDR1 SGHNT and CDR2 YYREEE (reference sequence). The CDR3: CASSSGTGANYGYTF. The CDR3 nucleotides read TGTGCCAGCAGCTCGGGGACAGGGGCCAACTATGGCTACACCTTC.